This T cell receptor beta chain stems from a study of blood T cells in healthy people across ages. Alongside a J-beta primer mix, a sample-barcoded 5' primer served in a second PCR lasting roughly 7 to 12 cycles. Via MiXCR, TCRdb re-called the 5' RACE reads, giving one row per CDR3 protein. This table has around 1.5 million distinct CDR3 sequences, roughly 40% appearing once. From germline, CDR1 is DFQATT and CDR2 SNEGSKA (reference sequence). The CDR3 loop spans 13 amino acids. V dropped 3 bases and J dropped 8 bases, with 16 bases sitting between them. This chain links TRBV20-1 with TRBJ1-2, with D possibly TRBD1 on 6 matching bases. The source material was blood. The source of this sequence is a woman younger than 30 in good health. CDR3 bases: TGCAGTGCTAGTCCCCAGGGGAAAGGAGGCTACACCTTC. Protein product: CSASPQGKGGYTF.